These 9 T cell receptor beta chains were all obtained from the same sample, sequenced in a study of T-cell reconstitution after alpha-beta-depleted transplantation in children. It was with unique molecular identifiers that the TCRbeta library was prepared. Each CDR3 protein is one row after TCRdb ran MiXCR on the PCR reads. The sample yields around 380,000 distinct CDR3 sequences, about a tenth seen once. This specimen consisted of PBMCs from the stem cell graft donor, obtained from the stem cell graft. Source of these receptors: a human donor who donated a stem cell graft to a child with acute myeloid leukemia.

The CDR3 nucleotides read TGTGCCAGCAGCAAAGCAGGATCGGCAGGTGAAGCTAACTATGGCTACACCTTC. Encoded protein: CASSKAGSAGEANYGYTF. The V and J genes are TRBV21-1 and TRBJ1-2. TRBV21-1 is shown as a pseudogene. This CDR3 is built from 18 residues.

As to this clonotype: Relative to the germline gene, one junction end is altered; a read error may explain this. The chain recombines TRBV20-1 with TRBJ1-2; 8 bases agree with TRBD1. The length of the CDR3 is 16 residues. Germline V gene data show CDR1 as DFQATT and CDR2 as SNEGSKA (reference sequence). CDR3 DNA sequence: TGCTGTGCTAATCCCCAATACAGGGGGACTAACTATGGCTACACCTTC. Protein: CCANPQYRGTNYGYTF.

This clonotype was counted at least ten times. This chain joins TRBV29-1 and TRBJ1-2, with TRBD1 matching 7 bases. The CDR3 loop spans 13 amino acids. V was pared by 3 bases and J by 2 bases, with 3 bases of the junction left unmatched. Germline-derived CDR1 and CDR2 are SQVTM and ANQGSEA. In nucleotides, the CDR3 is TGCAGCGTTGAGATACAGGGGAACTATGGCTACACCTTC. Its translation is CSVEIQGNYGYTF.

This clonotype was recorded once. The chain has TRBV5-4 and TRBJ1-2; D uncertain. Germline-derived CDR1 and CDR2 are SGHNT and YYREEE (reference sequence). Trimming left V 0 bases short and J 4 bases short, with 13 bases between. The CDR3 consists of 15 residues. DNA for the CDR3: TGTGCCAGCAGCTTGGCCGCAGACGGATTCTATGGCTACACCTTC. This gives the protein CASSLAADGFYGYTF.

This clonotype was counted only a few times. V usage is TRBV5-1 and J usage is TRBJ2-3; tentative D call: TRBD2 (6 bases). This CDR3 spans 17 amino acids. The germline V gene encodes CDR1 SGHRS and CDR2 YFSETQ. Trimming stripped 0 bases from V and 0 bases from J, with 14 bases between. CDR3 residues: CASSLETWGTSTDTQYF. The CDR3 DNA is TGCGCCAGCAGCTTGGAGACTTGGGGGACTAGCACAGATACGCAGTATTTT.

V and J are TRBV11-2 and TRBJ2-1, with 9 positions matching TRBD2. V shed 1 base, J shed 3 bases, and the junction held 10 bases outside the gene matches. Germline CDR1 SGHAT, CDR2 FQNNGV. This CDR3 contains 18 residues. The CDR3 here is CASSLVFGSGGIYNEQFF. In DNA, the CDR3 is TGTGCCAGCAGCTTAGTATTTGGGAGCGGGGGGATCTACAATGAGCAGTTCTTC. Supplemented by reference TRBV11-2 and TRBJ2-1, the full variable domain reads EAGVAQSPRYKIIEKRQSVAFWCNPISGHATLYWYQQILGQGPKLLIQFQNNGVVDDSQLPKDRFSAERLKGVDSTLKIQPAKLEDSAVYLCASSLVFGSGGIYNEQFFGPGTRLTVL.

The table lists this clonotype with a few counts. This sequence joins TRBV6-6 and TRBJ2-1, with TRBD2 matching over 7 bases. Germline CDR1 reads MNHNY; CDR2 reads SVGAGI (reference sequence). The V gene end was trimmed by 6 bases and the J gene end by 5 bases; junction bases not matched to a gene: 4. The CDR3 sequence is 13 residues long. The CDR3: CASRPGTNNEQFF. In DNA form, the CDR3 reads TGTGCCAGCAGACCCGGGACTAACAATGAGCAGTTCTTC.

The J gene is TRBJ2-1, the V gene TRBV20-1, with unresolved D. Trimming stripped 0 bases from V and 6 bases from J, with 3 bases between. The CDR3 totals 11 residues. CDR1 is DFQATT and CDR2 is SNEGSKA in the germline V gene (reference sequence). The CDR3 bases are TGCAGTGCTAGAGACGTCAATGAGCAGTTCTTC. It codes for CSARDVNEQFF.

This clonotype was recorded many times. This chain links TRBV3-1 with TRBJ2-5; no clear D. V shed 4 bases and J shed 3 bases, with 6 bases lying between them. The germline V gene encodes CDR1 LGHDT and CDR2 YNNKEL (reference sequence). CDR3 size: 12 residues. The CDR3 nucleotides read TGTGCCAGCAGCCCGGAGAAAGAGACCCAGTACTTC. Amino acid sequence: CASSPEKETQYF.